One and the same sample provided the 3 T cell receptor beta chains below, sequenced in a study of T cell repertoires in cytomegalovirus infection. TCRdb independently ran MiXCR on the reads; one entry per CDR3 protein. The table lists about 140,000 distinct CDR3 sequences, 6.5% of them singletons. The source material was PBMCs. The source of these receptors is a human donor in good health (CMV status not recorded). Some clones in this sample may be carry-over from other donors' samples.

This clonotype was counted ten times or more. The genes are TRBV7-3 and TRBJ2-2, with TRBD2 identical over 7 bases. This CDR3 is built from 15 residues. The ends lost 5 bases at V and 2 bases at J; junction bases unmatched: 5. Germline V gene data show CDR1 as SGHTA and CDR2 as FQGTGA. The CDR3 here is CASSPGLPNTGELFF. The CDR3 region has the DNA TGTGCCAGCAGCCCGGGACTACCAAACACCGGGGAGCTGTTTTTT.

This clonotype was seen many times. CDR3 residues: CASSSSGTSNEKLFF. CDR3 DNA sequence: TGCGCCAGCAGCTCCTCCGGGACATCTAATGAAAAACTGTTTTTT. The chain joins TRBV5-1 to TRBJ1-4, with D perhaps TRBD1 (6 bases). The CDR3 runs 15 residues. Germline V gives CDR1 SGHRS, CDR2 YFSETQ. The V and J ends lost 3 bases and 3 bases respectively, with 12 bases between them.

This clonotype was detected many times. This sequence joins TRBV7-2 and TRBJ2-1; TRBD1 aligns across 10 bases. The V and J ends lost 7 bases and 6 bases, in that order; junction bases with no gene match: 9. The CDR3 spans 15 residues. The V gene's germline CDR1 is SGHTA and CDR2 FQGNSA. The DNA for the CDR3 is TGTGCCAGCACCTCCGGAGACAGGGGGCTCAATGAGCAGTTCTTC. This codes for CASTSGDRGLNEQFF.